A single sample is the source of the 25 T cell receptor beta chains below, sequenced in a study of T cell clonality in common variable immunodeficiency. General study findings and limits: In common variable immunodeficiency, TCR beta chains reportedly carried fewer deletions and N-nucleotide insertions.

Their recognized antigens are unknown. Produced via immunoSEQ multiplex PCR; TCRdb's table is partial and in-frame only. Recorded here are 25,000 to 35,000 clones, none singletons. Sequencing input: peripheral blood mononuclear cells. The source of these receptors is a human donor with common variable immunodeficiency.

This clone was seen at least ten times. The missing CDR3 end, 3 residues past where the read stops, is filled in from the germline J gene. The chain couples TRBV28 to TRBJ1-2, with 9 bases that match TRBD1. Germline assignment: CDR1 MDHEN and CDR2 SYDVKM. The CDR3 covers 13 residues. Trimming removed 4 bases from V and 4 bases from J; junction bases left unmatched: 1. CDR3 region: CASSWDRAYGYTF. The sequenced part of the CDR3 DNA is TGTGCCAGCAGTTGGGACAGGGCCTATGGC.

This clone was counted many times. The sequenced part of the CDR3 DNA is TGTGCCAGCAGTGAAGGTACGTTCGGGGGGACTGAA. Translated, it gives CASSEGTFGGTE. The entire CDR3 is CASSEGTFGGTEAFF. The chain couples TRBV6-1 to TRBJ1-1; maybe TRBD1 (5 bases). The missing CDR3 end, 3 residues past where the read stops, is filled in from the germline J gene. The V end was cut by 1 base, the J end by 5 bases, with 14 bases between. The CDR3 has 15 amino acids. Germline loops: CDR1 MNHNS, CDR2 SASEGT.

In this sample, this clone turned up a few times. The CDR3 end falls 3 residues outside the read, so it is completed with the germline J gene. This rearrangement joins TRBV19 to TRBJ2-7; D is ambiguous. Trimming shortened V by 1 base and J by 0 bases, and 10 bases separated the two germline ends. The CDR3 extends over 15 amino acids. CDR1 and CDR2 from the germline V gene are LNHDA and SQIVND (reference sequence). CDR3 bases read: TGTGCCAGTAGTATAGTGGCCGTCCCCTCCTACGAG. Translating it yields CASSIVAVPSYE. The complete CDR3 reads CASSIVAVPSYEQYF.

This clone has a count of ten or more. Read data end 3 residues before the CDR3 end; the end is taken from the germline J gene. V is TRBV12-3 or TRBV12-4 and J is TRBJ1-6; 7 bases are a match to TRBD1. V was clipped by 6 bases and J by 5 bases; unmatched bases: 4. The CDR3 contains 14 residues. CDR3 protein: CASSTGTDNSPLHF. Incomplete CDR3 DNA: TGTGCCAGCAGCACCGGGACAGATAATTCACCC.

Many counts were recorded for this clone. The CDR3 end falls 3 residues outside the read, so it is completed with the germline J gene. The chain carries TRBV6-1 and TRBJ2-1, with 13 bases that match TRBD2. The CDR3 is made up of 15 amino acids. Germline trimming cut 4 bases from V and 9 bases from J; bases unmatched to any gene: 6. Looked up from germline, CDR1 is MNHNS and CDR2 is SASEGT. Here the CDR3 reads CASSAGLAGNTEQFF. Incomplete CDR3 DNA: TGTGCCAGCAGTGCGGGACTAGCGGGAAACACTGAG.

This clone was counted a few times. The read terminates 3 residues ahead of where the CDR3 ends, so the germline J gene completes it. This chain links TRBV29-1 with TRBJ2-1; 13 nucleotides line up with TRBD2. J lost 9 bases, V lost 5 bases, and 7 bases had no gene match. CDR3 length: 14 amino acids. Per germline, CDR1 SQVTM and CDR2 ANQGSEA. CDR3 protein: CSVRTSGSRAEQFF. Partial CDR3 DNA: TGCAGCGTTAGGACTAGCGGGAGTCGCGCTGAG.

Turning to this clone: The CDR3 end is not reached by the read, which stops 3 residues before it; the germline J gene fills it in. The chain is built from TRBV19 and TRBJ1-1; D unresolved. V lost 3 bases to trimming and J lost 0 bases, with 14 bases between them. Germline assignment: CDR1 LNHDA and CDR2 SQIVND (reference sequence). The CDR3 spans 16 residues. The CDR3 region is CASSIFLRLMNTEAFF. CDR3 bases read: TGTGCCAGTAGTATCTTTTTGCGGCTCATGAACACTGAA.

In this sample, this clone turned up a few times. The sequenced fragment ends 3 residues before the CDR3 boundary, so the rest is inferred from the germline J gene. J is TRBJ2-2 and V is TRBV5-1; 8 nucleotides match TRBD2. Germline V gene sequence: CDR1 SGHRS, CDR2 YFSETQ. The CDR3 spans 17 residues. The V segment lost 0 bases and the J segment 4 bases; nucleotides outside the gene matches: 8. This chain's CDR3 is CASSLGPAGVITGELFF. The sequenced CDR3 bases are TGCGCCAGCAGCTTGGGACCAGCGGGAGTCATCACCGGGGAG.

There are many counts of this clone. The part of the CDR3 DNA that was read is TGCGCCAGCAGCCAAGATAGGCAGGCCTACAATGAG. This gives the protein CASSQDRQAYNE. The full CDR3 reads CASSQDRQAYNEQFF. The chain uses TRBV4-1 and TRBJ2-1; D remains ambiguous. The CDR3 extends 3 residues past the end of the read, so its final part is completed from the germline J gene. Germline V gene sequence: CDR1 MGHRA, CDR2 YSYEKL. The ends were cut back, 0 bases at V and 2 bases at J, with 8 bases in the middle. This CDR3 has 15 amino acids.

This clone has a count of ten or more. The CDR3 end falls 3 residues outside the read, so it is completed with the germline J gene. The chain employs TRBV18 and TRBJ2-6, with 7 nucleotides matching TRBD2. V shed 0 bases, J shed 0 bases, and the junction held 8 bases outside the gene matches. CDR1 and CDR2 (germline): KGHSH, LQKENI. The CDR3 consists of 19 residues. CDR3 bases read: TGTGCCAGCTCACCACCGTCGAGCGGGACCTACTCTGGGGCCAACGTC. It is translated as CASSPPSSGTYSGANV. The full CDR3 reads CASSPPSSGTYSGANVLTF. Full variable domain (missing parts from reference TRBV18 and TRBJ2-6): NAGVMQNPRHLVRRRGQEARLRCSPMKGHSHVYWYRQLPEEGLKFMVYLQKENIIDESGMPKERFSAEFPKEGPSILRIQQVVRGDSAAYFCASSPPSSGTYSGANVLTFGAGSRLTVL.

In this sample, this clone turned up many times. Incomplete CDR3 DNA: TGTGCCAGCAGCTCTTTACTTGAG. It yields the protein CASSSLLE. The entire CDR3 protein is CASSSLLEQFF. The V call is TRBV7-2, the J call TRBJ2-1; D remains unclear. The read stops 3 residues short of the end of the CDR3; the missing end is completed from the germline J gene. Germline CDR1 and CDR2: SGHTA and FQGNSA. V shed 4 bases and J shed 9 bases, with 7 bases lying between them. The CDR3 length is 11 residues.

The table lists this clone with many counts. Coverage ceases 3 residues before the CDR3 finishes, and the germline J gene fills in the end. V and J are TRBV20-1 and TRBJ2-7; 7 nucleotides agree with TRBD1. V shed 0 bases, J shed 0 bases, and the junction held 8 bases outside the gene matches. Germline CDR1 reads DFQATT; CDR2 reads SNEGSKA (reference sequence). This CDR3 comprises 16 residues. CDR3: CSARDIRGQNSYEQYF. The DNA read from the CDR3 is TGCAGTGCTAGAGATATTCGGGGACAGAACTCCTACGAG.

At least ten counts were recorded for this clone. The read is 3 residues too short to cover the CDR3 end, so that end is filled in from the germline J gene. The chain employs TRBV5-1 and TRBJ2-3; D not resolved. The CDR3 covers 15 residues. Germline CDR1 reads SGHRS; CDR2 reads YFSETQ. Between the trimmed V and J ends, which lost 3 bases and 1 base, there was a span of 12 bases. This CDR3 is CASSSAAAGTDTQYF. CDR3 DNA (partial): TGCGCCAGCAGCTCTGCCGCGGCGGGCACAGATACG.

This clone was found a few times. The read halts 3 residues ahead of the CDR3 end, with the missing end drawn from the germline J gene. The chain couples TRBV30 to TRBJ1-2; TRBD1 might be the D (5 bases). The CDR3 contains 13 residues. Trimming shortened V by 3 bases and J by 2 bases, and 10 bases separated the two germline ends. Germline values: CDR1 GTSNPN, CDR2 SVGIG (reference sequence). Incomplete CDR3 DNA: TGTGCCTGGAGCCAGACAGTCAACTATGGC. It is translated as CAWSQTVNYG. The complete CDR3 protein is CAWSQTVNYGYTF.

Turning to this clone: The read stops 3 residues short of the end of the CDR3; the missing end is completed from the germline J gene. This chain links TRBV5-1 with TRBJ2-1; 8 bases match TRBD2. CDR3 length: 16 residues. Losses at the gene ends were 0 bases for V and 1 base for J; bases not matched to a gene: 3. Per the germline V gene, CDR1 is SGHRS and CDR2 is YFSETQ. CDR3: CASSLVSSGSYNEQFF. The CDR3 bases that were read are TGCGCCAGCAGCTTGGTTTCTAGCGGGTCCTACAATGAG.

This clone was detected ten times or more. The read comes to an end 3 residues before the CDR3 does, leaving the germline J gene to fill in the end. V is TRBV18 and J is TRBJ1-1; 9 bases line up with TRBD1. After removal of 3 bases from V and 0 bases from J, the junction contained 8 bases not matched to a gene. The CDR3 contains 17 residues. Germline V gene lookup returns CDR1 KGHSH and CDR2 LQKENI. CDR3 DNA, as far as it was read: TGTGCCAGCTCACCGGTACCAGGACAGGGGCTGAACACTGAA. Encoded protein: CASSPVPGQGLNTE. The full CDR3 protein reads CASSPVPGQGLNTEAFF.

Concerning this clone itself: The sequenced fragment ends 3 residues before the CDR3 boundary, so the rest is inferred from the germline J gene. The chain couples TRBV7-8 to TRBJ2-5, with 7 positions matching TRBD1. The CDR3 is 16 residues long. Germline V lookup: CDR1 SGHVS, CDR2 FQNEAQ. Unmatched junction bases numbered 6, after V lost 0 bases and J lost 2 bases. The CDR3: CASSLAGQGVQETQYF. CDR3 bases read: TGTGCCAGCAGCTTAGCGGGCCAGGGGGTACAAGAGACC.

Ten or more counts support this clone. The read comes to an end 3 residues before the CDR3 does, leaving the germline J gene to fill in the end. The chain employs TRBV10-3 and TRBJ2-4; 8 bases fit TRBD1. The CDR3 has 15 amino acids. In germline, CDR1 is ENHRY, CDR2 SYGVKD. Trimming took 6 bases from V and 0 from J; bases not matched to a gene: 4. Here the CDR3 reads CAIRTGALAKNIQYF. The DNA read from the CDR3 is TGTGCCATCAGGACAGGGGCTCTAGCCAAAAACATT.

At least ten counts were recorded for this clone. The CDR3 end falls 3 residues outside the read, so it is completed with the germline J gene. The genes are TRBV18 and TRBJ2-2, with TRBD1 identical over 9 bases. The CDR3 runs to 18 residues. V was pared by 4 bases and J by 0 bases, with 9 bases of the junction left unmatched. Germline V gives CDR1 KGHSH, CDR2 LQKENI. The CDR3 sequence is CASSRFPGQGANTGELFF. Partial CDR3 DNA: TGTGCCAGCTCACGGTTCCCGGGACAGGGCGCGAACACCGGGGAG.

This clone was recorded a few times. Read sequence stops 3 residues before the CDR3 end, and the germline J gene provides the missing end. V is TRBV11-3 and J is TRBJ2-2, with TRBD2 matching over 8 bases. This CDR3 has 14 residues. The V and J ends lost 6 bases and 5 bases, in that order; junction bases with no gene match: 5. Germline CDR1 SGHNT, CDR2 YENEEA. The covered CDR3 bases are TGTGCCAGCAGTCCAGCGGGAGATACCGGGGAG. Its translation: CASSPAGDTGE. The full CDR3 is CASSPAGDTGELFF.

This clone has a count of ten or more. From the germline J gene comes the end of the CDR3, since the read stops 3 residues before it. This chain links TRBV30 with TRBJ1-1; D is perhaps TRBD1 (5 bases). CDR1 is GTSNPN, CDR2 SVGIG, per germline (reference sequence). Trimming pared 2 bases from V and 2 bases from J, leaving 9 bases between. The CDR3 sequence is 13 residues long. The CDR3 here is CAWSLDSNTEAFF. Partial CDR3 DNA: TGTGCCTGGAGTCTCGACAGTAACACTGAA.

The table lists this clone with many counts. The read comes to an end 3 residues before the CDR3 does, leaving the germline J gene to fill in the end. The rearrangement uses TRBV6-1 and TRBJ1-4; possible D gene TRBD1, 5 bases. The CDR3 length is 16 residues. V shed 0 bases and J shed 8 bases, with 16 bases lying between them. The germline gives CDR1 MNHNS, CDR2 SASEGT. The covered CDR3 bases are TGTGCCAGCAGTGAAGCATGGGGCAGGGTCGCCGAAAAA. The encoded protein is CASSEAWGRVAEK. The entire CDR3 is CASSEAWGRVAEKLFF.

To note about this clone: The read terminates 3 residues ahead of where the CDR3 ends, so the germline J gene completes it. The chain combines TRBV19 with TRBJ2-2; 7 positions match TRBD1. The CDR3 runs 13 residues. In germline, CDR1 is LNHDA, CDR2 SQIVND (reference sequence). Trimming removed 7 bases from V and 4 bases from J; junction bases left unmatched: 3. CDR3 bases read: TGTGCCAGTAAGACAGGGCCCACCGGGGAG. Translated: CASKTGPTGE. The whole CDR3 protein reads CASKTGPTGELFF. Full variable domain (remainder filled in from reference TRBV19 and TRBJ2-2): DGGITQSPKYLFRKEGQNVTLSCEQNLNHDAMYWYRQDPGQGLRLIYYSQIVNDFQKGDIAEGYSVSREKKESFPLTVTSAQKNPTAFYLCASKTGPTGELFFGEGSRLTVL.

There are many counts of this clone. The DNA ends 3 residues before the CDR3 does, and the rest of the CDR3 is filled in from the germline J gene. V is TRBV29-1 and J is TRBJ2-7; TRBD1 might be the D (6 bases). The germline gives CDR1 SQVTM, CDR2 ANQGSEA. The CDR3 totals 15 residues. V lost 5 bases and J 6 bases, leaving 23 bases between the germline ends. The CDR3 bases that were read are TGCAGCGTTAAAACCTATACAGGGTCCTCGGGCGAG. It encodes CSVKTYTGSSGE. The CDR3 in its entirety is CSVKTYTGSSGEQYF.

In its sample, this clone was seen many times. The read falls 3 residues short of the CDR3 end, and the missing part is taken from the germline J gene. The chain joins TRBV5-5 to TRBJ2-7, with 10 bases fitting TRBD1. The CDR3 runs to 14 residues. Germline assignment: CDR1 SGHKS and CDR2 YYEKEE (reference sequence). The ends lost 3 bases at V and 0 bases at J; junction bases unmatched: 0. The DNA read from the CDR3 is TGTGCCAGCAGCTGGGACAGGGGCTCCTACGAG. As protein: CASSWDRGSYE. The CDR3 as a whole reads CASSWDRGSYEQYF.